What follows are 31 T cell receptor beta chains derived from one specimen sequenced in a study of T cells in tumors after PD-1 blockade. Using immunoSEQ multiplex PCR, the repertoire was profiled, and TCRdb retains in-frame clones only, with some absent. The data hold just under 65,000 clones, with 74% observed a single time. Material: PBMCs, obtained after anti-PD-1 treatment. The origin of the receptors is a human donor with basal cell carcinoma.

This sequence joins TRBV10-2 and TRBJ2-3; perhaps D is TRBD1 or TRBD2 (5 bases each). V lost 10 bases and J lost 4, with 12 bases in between. The length of the CDR3 is 12 residues. Germline V lookup: CDR1 WSHSY, CDR2 SAAADI. The CDR3 sequence: CATSLGADTQYF. CDR3 DNA: TGCGCCACGTCACTAGGGGCAGATACGCAGTATTTT.

The gene calls are TRBV19 and TRBJ1-1, with TRBD1 matching 8 bases. With 5 bases clipped from V and 4 bases from J, the junction kept 6 bases outside the gene matches. The V gene's germline CDR1 is LNHDA and CDR2 SQIVND (reference sequence). The CDR3 runs to 14 residues. CDR3 amino acids: CASSGDRRGTEAFF. The CDR3 nucleotides read TGTGCCAGTAGTGGGGACAGGAGGGGCACTGAAGCTTTCTTT.

On this clone itself: Additional DNA sequences in this sample encode the identical CDR3. The genes are TRBV5-1 and TRBJ1-2, with D possibly TRBD1 on 5 matching bases. CDR1 is SGHRS, CDR2 YFSETQ, per germline. V was clipped by 4 bases and J by 4 bases, with 20 bases between them. This CDR3 comprises 16 residues. CDR3 loop: CASSPRAGGIGYGYTF. The CDR3 nucleotides read TGCGCCAGCAGCCCGAGGGCGGGGGGGATAGGCTATGGCTACACCTTC.

The chain has TRBV5-1 and TRBJ2-3; 8 positions agree with TRBD1. The V gene's germline CDR1 is SGHRS and CDR2 YFSETQ. The CDR3 spans 16 residues. With 4 bases clipped from V and 0 bases from J, the junction kept 7 bases outside the gene matches. CDR3 sequence: CASSPKQGESTDTQYF. The CDR3 DNA reads TGCGCCAGCAGCCCCAAACAGGGGGAAAGCACAGATACGCAGTATTTT.

This chain joins TRBV5-1 and TRBJ2-3; 7 bases are shared with TRBD2. Germline V gene lookup returns CDR1 SGHRS and CDR2 YFSETQ. The CDR3 totals 17 residues. With 6 bases clipped from V and 2 bases from J, the junction kept 15 bases outside the gene matches. As DNA, the CDR3 is TGCGCCAGCATGCTTTATTTGAGAGCGGGGCCCACAGATACGCAGTATTTT. It yields the protein CASMLYLRAGPTDTQYF.

The gene calls are TRBV12-3 or TRBV12-4 and TRBJ1-2; possible D gene TRBD1, 5 bases. The CDR3 has 13 residues. V lost 8 bases and J lost 8, with 18 bases in between. CDR3 residues: CASGPGGEEGYTF. CDR3 DNA sequence: TGTGCCAGCGGCCCGGGGGGGGAGGAAGGCTACACCTTC.

CDR3 nucleotides: TGTGCCACCACCTCATCGCAGGGGGTTTGGCAGCCCCAGCATTTT. Encoded protein: CATTSSQGVWQPQHF. The rearrangement uses TRBV15 and TRBJ1-5; 7 bases match TRBD1. The germline gives CDR1 LNHNV, CDR2 YYDKDF (reference sequence). The CDR3 contains 15 residues. Trimming at V came to 7 bases and at J to 7 bases, leaving 13 bases not matched to a gene.

In its sample, this clone was seen a few times. The chain couples TRBV7-9 to TRBJ1-3; TRBD1 matches at 7 bases. The junction had 8 bases not matched to a gene; V was cut back by 5 bases and J by 4 bases. Germline-derived CDR1 and CDR2 are SEHNR and FQNEAQ (reference sequence). This CDR3 region has 15 residues. The CDR3 DNA sequence: TGTGCCAGCAGCCCAGCGGGACAGCCGGGAAACACCATATATTTT. Its translation is CASSPAGQPGNTIYF.

DNA of the CDR3: TGCGCCAGCAATAAGATGACAGATCGAGGGGAGACCCAGTACTTC. Translating it yields CASNKMTDRGETQYF. The genes are TRBV10-2 and TRBJ2-5; D tentatively fits TRBD1 or TRBD2 (5 bases each). CDR1 and CDR2 (germline): WSHSY, SAAADI. V was pared by 7 bases and J by 5 bases, with 20 bases between. This CDR3 comprises 15 residues.

The chain couples TRBV27 to TRBJ2-3; TRBD2 matches 16 bases. V trimming: 10 bases; J trimming: 3 bases; junction bases outside the gene matches: 13. The CDR3 loop spans 18 amino acids. Germline V gene data show CDR1 as MNHEY and CDR2 as SMNVEV (reference sequence). CDR3 loop: CATTTLGLAGGRTDTQYF. For the CDR3, the DNA is TGTGCCACTACAACCCTGGGACTAGCGGGGGGGAGAACAGATACGCAGTATTTT.

The count of this clone is one. The rearrangement uses TRBV5-8 and TRBJ2-5; no firm D call. Deletions cut 1 base from V and 0 bases from J, with 4 bases between. The CDR3 contains 13 residues. Germline V gene lookup returns CDR1 SGHTS and CDR2 YDEGEE. The DNA of the CDR3 is TGTGCCAGCAGCTTGATGTACCAAGAGACCCAGTACTTC. This translates into CASSLMYQETQYF.

Points on this clone: Other nucleotide sequences in the sample specify the same CDR3. The genes are TRBV6-5 and TRBJ2-2, with no clear D. The V end lost 0 bases, the J end lost 1 base, and 3 bases lay between the germline ends. The germline CDR1 and CDR2 sequences are MNHEY and SVGAGI. The CDR3 is made up of 14 amino acids. The CDR3 region is CASSYSRNTGELFF. The CDR3 region has the DNA TGTGCCAGCAGTTACTCCAGGAACACCGGGGAGCTGTTTTTT.

This chain connects TRBV28 to TRBJ1-5; D uncertain. CDR1 MDHEN and CDR2 SYDVKM come from the germline V gene. Trimming cost V 3 bases and J 1 base, with 4 bases left between them. This CDR3 contains 13 residues. CDR3 bases: TGTGCCAGCAGTTTTGGGAGCAATCAGCCCCAGCATTTT. Amino acids: CASSFGSNQPQHF.

The chain recombines TRBV6-2 or TRBV6-3 with TRBJ2-5; 8 bases are a match to TRBD2. The length of the CDR3 is 14 residues. V lost 6 bases and J lost 6; bases outside the gene matches: 9. Germline loops: CDR1 MNHEY, CDR2 SVGEGT. The chain's CDR3 is CASSGGAGWQTQYF. CDR3 in DNA: TGTGCCAGCAGCGGGGGGGCAGGGTGGCAGACCCAGTACTTC.

This chain's CDR3 is CASSPSLDTEAFF. CDR3 nucleotides: TGTGCCAGCAGCCCCTCTCTCGACACTGAAGCTTTCTTT. This chain connects TRBV3-1 (or the pseudogene TRBV3-2) to TRBJ1-1, with no clear D. The V gene lost 4 bases and the J gene lost 3 bases, with 9 bases spanning the gap. CDR1 and CDR2 (germline): LGHDT, YNNKEL (reference sequence). The CDR3 is 13 amino acids.

The chain has TRBV21-1 and TRBJ1-4; TRBD1 is taken as the D call from the table, unchecked against the DNA. TRBV21-1 is designated a pseudogene. The CDR3 covers 16 residues. Here the CDR3 DNA reads TGTGCCAGCAGTTCCGGGACAGGGGAGGCTAATGAAAAACTGTTTTTT. Protein sequence: CASSSGTGEANEKLFF.

The chain combines TRBV5-4 with TRBJ2-7, with TRBD2 matching 11 bases. The CDR3 consists of 15 residues. The V gene's germline CDR1 is SGHNT and CDR2 YYREEE (reference sequence). V lost 4 bases and J lost 4; bases outside the gene matches: 7. CDR3: CASSGGGLAGYEQYF. The CDR3 DNA reads TGTGCCAGCAGCGGAGGAGGACTAGCGGGTTACGAGCAGTACTTC. Together with reference TRBV5-4 and TRBJ2-7, the CDR3 gives the full variable domain: ETGVTQSPTHLIKTRGQQVTLRCSSQSGHNTVSWYQQALGQGPQFIFQYYREEENGRGNFPPRFSGLQFPNYSSELNVNALELDDSALYLCASSGGGLAGYEQYFGPGTRLTVT.

This clone was counted a single time. The rearrangement joins TRBV24-1 to TRBJ2-1, with TRBD2 identical over 13 bases. Germline V CDR1 and CDR2: KGHDR, SFDVKD. After removal of 3 bases from V and 8 bases from J, the junction contained 6 bases not matched to a gene. This CDR3 contains 16 residues. CDR3 sequence: CATSDPRLAGGDEQFF. CDR3 DNA sequence: TGTGCCACCAGTGATCCCCGACTAGCGGGGGGAGATGAGCAGTTCTTC.

The chain joins TRBV12-3 or TRBV12-4 to TRBJ1-5; D is uncertain. V was clipped by 2 bases and J by 6 bases, with 5 bases between them. There are 12 residues in the CDR3. In DNA, the CDR3 is TGTGCCAGCAGTTTATACAGTCAGCCCCAGCATTTT. It codes for CASSLYSQPQHF.

The chain links TRBV6-6 to TRBJ2-4; a possible D gene is TRBD1 (5 bases). V was cut by 0 bases and J by 9 bases, with 18 bases left in between. The CDR3 has 16 residues. Germline V gives CDR1 MNHNY, CDR2 SVGAGI (reference sequence). This CDR3 reads CASSYSEDSPRGIQYF. The CDR3 coding sequence is TGTGCCAGCAGTTACTCAGAAGACAGTCCGCGTGGCATTCAGTACTTC.

The chain employs TRBV5-1 and TRBJ2-3; 10 bases are shared with TRBD1. The germline gives CDR1 SGHRS, CDR2 YFSETQ. The J segment lost 4 bases and the V segment lost 2 bases, leaving 7 bases of the junction unmatched. This CDR3 contains 16 residues. DNA for the CDR3: TGCGCCAGCAGCTTTAGACAGGGGGCTAGGGCAGATACGCAGTATTTT. This sequence encodes CASSFRQGARADTQYF.

The chain employs TRBV9 and TRBJ1-1; the D gene is possibly TRBD1 (5 bases). V gave up 5 bases and J gave up 10 bases, with 12 bases separating them. CDR1 is SGDLS and CDR2 is YYNGEE in the germline V gene. The CDR3 has 11 amino acids. The DNA of the CDR3 is TGTGCCAGCAGATCGGACCAGGGAGCTTTCTTT. Translated, it gives CASRSDQGAFF.

The chain recombines TRBV29-1 with TRBJ2-3; D is possibly TRBD2 (5 bases). The germline gives CDR1 SQVTM, CDR2 ANQGSEA. The length of the CDR3 is 12 residues. The V and J ends lost 8 bases and 1 base respectively, with 10 bases between them. The CDR3 bases are TGCAGCTCTGACGGGGGCACAGATACGCAGTATTTT. It is translated as CSSDGGTDTQYF.

This chain connects TRBV29-1 to TRBJ2-1; D remains unclear. Germline-derived CDR1 and CDR2 are SQVTM and ANQGSEA. The CDR3 is 11 residues long. Trimming pared 8 bases from V and 9 bases from J, leaving 14 bases between. Here the CDR3 DNA reads TGCAGCATCCAGAGGAGCAGTGAGCAGTTCTTC. The encoded protein is CSIQRSSEQFF.

The J gene is TRBJ1-4, the V gene TRBV6-5, with 7 bases fitting TRBD1. Per the germline V gene, CDR1 is MNHEY and CDR2 is SVGAGI. The CDR3 is 16 residues long. V dropped 0 bases and J dropped 4; count of bases not matched to a gene: 5. CDR3 protein: CASSYSSGQNNEKLFF. CDR3 nucleotide sequence: TGTGCCAGCAGTTACTCGTCGGGACAGAATAATGAAAAACTGTTTTTT.

This clone was counted between two and nine times. Here the CDR3 DNA reads TGTGCCAGCCGGGGGGGTCCAGGTGAAAAACTGTTTTTT. Protein: CASRGGPGEKLFF. This chain uses TRBV2 with TRBJ1-4; a weak D match, TRBD1 (5 bases). Germline values: CDR1 SNHLY, CDR2 FYNNEI. This CDR3 contains 13 residues. Trimming pared 8 bases from V and 7 bases from J, leaving 14 bases between. The variable domain in full, completed from reference TRBV2 and TRBJ1-4, reads EPEVTQTPSHQVTQMGQEVILRCVPISNHLYFYWYRQILGQKVEFLVSFYNNEISEKSEIFDDQFSVERPDGSNFTLKIRSTKLEDSAMYFCASRGGPGEKLFFGSGTQLSVL.

This clone was counted a few times. The chain has TRBV10-2 and TRBJ1-2; no clear D gene. CDR1 and CDR2 from the germline V gene are WSHSY and SAAADI. The V end was cut by 4 bases, the J end by 0 bases, with 6 bases between. The CDR3 consists of 13 residues. The CDR3 sequence: CASSVTANYGYTF. In nucleotides, the CDR3 is TGCGCCAGCAGTGTTACAGCTAACTATGGCTACACCTTC.

The chain combines TRBV28 with TRBJ1-1, with D possibly matching TRBD1 (6 bases). There are 15 residues in the CDR3. Trimming took 7 bases from V and 0 from J, leaving 15 bases between them. Germline values: CDR1 MDHEN, CDR2 SYDVKM. CDR3 region: CASKVRGGMNTEAFF. The CDR3 DNA sequence: TGTGCCAGCAAAGTAAGGGGGGGGATGAACACTGAAGCTTTCTTT. The entire variable domain, with the rest obtained from reference TRBV28 and TRBJ1-1, is as follows: DVKVTQSSRYLVKRTGEKVFLECVQDMDHENMFWYRQDPGLGLRLIYFSYDVKMKEKGDIPEGYSVSREKKERFSLILESASTNQTSMYLCASKVRGGMNTEAFFGQGTRLTVV.

The rearrangement joins TRBV5-4 to TRBJ2-5, with D perhaps matching TRBD2 (5 bases). Trimming shortened V by 0 bases and J by 1 base, and 7 bases separated the two germline ends. The CDR3 runs to 14 residues. Germline assignment: CDR1 SGHNT and CDR2 YYREEE (reference sequence). CDR3 coding DNA: TGTGCCAGCAGCTTGGAGAGGGCCCAAGAGACCCAGTACTTC. Translating gives CASSLERAQETQYF.

The rearrangement links TRBV19 to TRBJ1-1, with 8 nucleotides matching TRBD1. The V gene end was trimmed by 5 bases and the J gene end by 3 bases; junction bases not matched to a gene: 8. The CDR3 consists of 15 residues. Germline V CDR1 and CDR2: LNHDA, SQIVND (reference sequence). DNA of the CDR3: TGTGCCAGTAGTCCACTGGACAGGGCGGACACTGAAGCTTTCTTT. The encoded protein is CASSPLDRADTEAFF.

The chain carries TRBV6-6 and TRBJ1-2, with D perhaps TRBD1 (6 bases). The germline V gene encodes CDR1 MNHNY and CDR2 SVGAGI (reference sequence). This CDR3 has 14 residues. V lost 2 bases, J lost 8 bases, and 15 bases lay in between. CDR3 protein: CASSYPQGSGGYTF. The CDR3 nucleotides read TGTGCCAGCAGTTACCCACAGGGCTCGGGGGGCTACACCTTC.